This TCR beta chain originates from a study of blood T cell repertoires in COVID-19. About this clone: The junction and the germline gene differ at one end; a read error may be behind it.

The CDR3 is 14 residues long. The germline V gene has CDR1 WSHSY and CDR2 SAAADI. Profiling relied on immunoSEQ multiplex PCR, and the TCRdb table lists in-frame clones only, not all of them. The table records 150,000 or so clones, roughly 90% of them present only once. This TCR was recovered from a man between 60 and 70 years old with active or convalescent COVID-19. Sequencing used peripheral blood. This chain joins TRBV10-2 and TRBJ2-2; the D is unclear. The CDR3: CASSEFDNIGELFF. Written as DNA, the CDR3 is TGCGCCAGCAGTGAGTTTGACAACATCGGGGAGCTGTTTTTT.